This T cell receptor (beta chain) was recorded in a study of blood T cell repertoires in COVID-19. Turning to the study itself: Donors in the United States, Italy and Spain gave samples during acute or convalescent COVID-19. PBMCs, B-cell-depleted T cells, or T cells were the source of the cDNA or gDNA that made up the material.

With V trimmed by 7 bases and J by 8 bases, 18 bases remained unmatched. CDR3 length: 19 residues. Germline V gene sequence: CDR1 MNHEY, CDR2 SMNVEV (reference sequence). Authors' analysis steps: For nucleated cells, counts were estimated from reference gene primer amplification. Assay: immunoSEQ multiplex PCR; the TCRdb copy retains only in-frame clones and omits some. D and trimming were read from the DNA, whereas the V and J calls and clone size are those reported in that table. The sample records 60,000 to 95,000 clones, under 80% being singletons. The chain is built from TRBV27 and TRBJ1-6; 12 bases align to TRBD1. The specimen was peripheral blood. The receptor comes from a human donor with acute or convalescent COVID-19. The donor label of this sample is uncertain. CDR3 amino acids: CASKSQTGDRGLLYSPLHF. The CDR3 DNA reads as TGTGCCAGCAAATCACAGACGGGGGACAGGGGGCTCTTATATTCACCCCTCCACTTT.